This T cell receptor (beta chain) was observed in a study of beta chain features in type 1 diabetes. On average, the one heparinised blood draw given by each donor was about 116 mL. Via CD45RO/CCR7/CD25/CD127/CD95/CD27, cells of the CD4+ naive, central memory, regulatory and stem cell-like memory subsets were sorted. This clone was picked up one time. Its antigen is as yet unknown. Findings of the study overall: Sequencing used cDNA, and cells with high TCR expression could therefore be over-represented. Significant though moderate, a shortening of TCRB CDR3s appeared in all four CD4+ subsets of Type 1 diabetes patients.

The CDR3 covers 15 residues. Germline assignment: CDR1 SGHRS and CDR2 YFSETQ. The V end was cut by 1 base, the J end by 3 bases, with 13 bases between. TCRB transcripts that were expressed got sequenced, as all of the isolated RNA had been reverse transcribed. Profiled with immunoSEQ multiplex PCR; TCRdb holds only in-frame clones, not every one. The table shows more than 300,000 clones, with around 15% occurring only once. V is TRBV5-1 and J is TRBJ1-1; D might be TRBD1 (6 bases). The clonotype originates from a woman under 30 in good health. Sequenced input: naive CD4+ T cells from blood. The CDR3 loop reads CASSLSAGVDTEAFF. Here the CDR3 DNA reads TGCGCCAGCAGCTTGTCCGCAGGGGTCGACACTGAAGCTTTCTTT. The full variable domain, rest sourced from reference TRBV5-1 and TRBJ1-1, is KAGVTQTPRYLIKTRGQQVTLSCSPISGHRSVSWYQQTPGQGLQFLFEYFSETQRNKGNFPGRFSGRQFSNSRSEMNVSTLELGDSALYLCASSLSAGVDTEAFFGQGTRLTVV.